The clone carrying this T cell receptor (beta chain) was observed a few times. The time point denotes: after neoadjuvant nivolumab, at surgical resection. Patients had newly diagnosed, untreated stage II-IVA oral cavity squamous cell carcinoma. Germline assignment: CDR1 KGHSH and CDR2 LQKENI. Deletions cut 2 bases from V and 5 bases from J, with 6 bases between. This CDR3 contains 12 residues. This sample is drawn from a study of neoadjuvant anti-PD-1 for oral cavity cancer. Background on the study: Around day 43, patients without progression received a fourth nivolumab dose before surgery.

Generated by immunoSEQ multiplex PCR, the TCRdb table keeps only in-frame clones and is missing some. The top ten clones hold about 16% of a sample with 35,000 to 40,000 clones, approximately 40% of them seen once. The clonotype comes from a person aged 35-79 years with oral cavity squamous cell carcinoma. Sequenced material: tumor tissue, taken after nivolumab (anti-PD-1) treatment. The chain is built from TRBV18 and TRBJ1-2; no firm D call. CDR3: CASSPREYGYTF. CDR3 sequence (DNA): TGTGCCAGCTCACCAAGAGAATATGGCTACACCTTC.